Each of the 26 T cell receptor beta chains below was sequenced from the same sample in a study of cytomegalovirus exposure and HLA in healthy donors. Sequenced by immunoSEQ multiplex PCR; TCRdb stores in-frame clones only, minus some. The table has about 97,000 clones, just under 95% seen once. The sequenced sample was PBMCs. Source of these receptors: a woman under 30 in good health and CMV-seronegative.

The DNA of the CDR3 is TGTGCCAGCATTGGGGAGTACCAAGAGACCCAGTACTTC. This codes for CASIGEYQETQYF. This chain joins TRBV25-1 and TRBJ2-5; D may be TRBD2 (5 bases). The CDR3 runs to 13 residues. Germline CDR1 reads MGHDK; CDR2 reads SYGVNS. The ends were cut back, 7 bases at V and 0 bases at J, with 9 bases in the middle.

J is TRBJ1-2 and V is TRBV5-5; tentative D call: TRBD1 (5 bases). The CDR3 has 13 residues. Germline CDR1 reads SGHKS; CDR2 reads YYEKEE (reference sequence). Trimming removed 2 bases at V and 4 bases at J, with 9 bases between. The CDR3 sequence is CASSFGQGYGYTF. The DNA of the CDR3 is TGTGCCAGCAGCTTTGGGCAGGGCTATGGCTACACCTTC.

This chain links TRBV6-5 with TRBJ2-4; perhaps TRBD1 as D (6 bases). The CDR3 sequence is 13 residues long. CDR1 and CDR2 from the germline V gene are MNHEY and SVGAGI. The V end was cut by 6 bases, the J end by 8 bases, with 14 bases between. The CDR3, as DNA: TGTGCCAGCAGCTACACGGGGACACACATTCAGTACTTC. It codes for CASSYTGTHIQYF.

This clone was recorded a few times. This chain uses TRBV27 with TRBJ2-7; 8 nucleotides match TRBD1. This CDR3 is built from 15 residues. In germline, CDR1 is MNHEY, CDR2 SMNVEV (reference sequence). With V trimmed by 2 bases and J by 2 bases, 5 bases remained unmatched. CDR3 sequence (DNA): TGTGCCAGCAGTTTAATGGGACAGGCCCCCTACGAGCAGTACTTC. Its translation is CASSLMGQAPYEQYF.

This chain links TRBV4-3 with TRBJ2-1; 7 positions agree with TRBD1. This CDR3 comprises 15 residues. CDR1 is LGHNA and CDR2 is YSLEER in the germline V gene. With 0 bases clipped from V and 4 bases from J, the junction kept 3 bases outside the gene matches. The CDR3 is CASSQDRGTYNEQFF. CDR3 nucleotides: TGCGCCAGCAGCCAAGACAGGGGGACATACAATGAGCAGTTCTTC.

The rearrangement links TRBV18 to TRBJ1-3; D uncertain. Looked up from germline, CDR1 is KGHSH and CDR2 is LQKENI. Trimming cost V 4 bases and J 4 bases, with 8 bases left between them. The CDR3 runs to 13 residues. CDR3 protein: CASSQEVGNTIYF. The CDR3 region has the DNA TGTGCCAGCTCACAGGAGGTGGGAAACACCATATATTTT.

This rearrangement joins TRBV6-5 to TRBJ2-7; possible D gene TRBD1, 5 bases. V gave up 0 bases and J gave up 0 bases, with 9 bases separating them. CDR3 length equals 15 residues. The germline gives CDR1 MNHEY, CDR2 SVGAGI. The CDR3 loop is CASSYSIQDSYEQYF. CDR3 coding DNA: TGTGCCAGCAGTTACTCGATACAGGACTCCTACGAGCAGTACTTC.

The CDR3 DNA reads as TGTGCCAGCAGCAAAGTGGACAGACACTACGAGCAGTACTTC. Amino acids: CASSKVDRHYEQYF. The V and J genes are TRBV21-1 and TRBJ2-7; the listed D gene, TRBD1, was not tested against the DNA. TRBV21-1 is designated a pseudogene. This CDR3 comprises 14 residues.

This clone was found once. CDR3 residues: CASSGIQGTQPQHF. In nucleotides, the CDR3 is TGTGCCAGCAGTGGAATACAGGGAACTCAGCCCCAGCATTTT. The chain employs TRBV2 and TRBJ1-5, with D tentatively TRBD1 (6 bases). There are 14 residues in the CDR3. The V and J ends lost 4 bases and 6 bases respectively, with 13 bases between them. Looked up from germline, CDR1 is SNHLY and CDR2 is FYNNEI.

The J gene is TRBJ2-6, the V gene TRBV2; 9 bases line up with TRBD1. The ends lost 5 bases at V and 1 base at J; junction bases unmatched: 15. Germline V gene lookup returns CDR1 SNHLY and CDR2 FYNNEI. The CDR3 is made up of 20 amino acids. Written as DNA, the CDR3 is TGTGCCAGCAGTAATAGGACAGGGGCATGGGTATTATCTGGGGCCAACGTCCTGACTTTC. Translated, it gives CASSNRTGAWVLSGANVLTF.

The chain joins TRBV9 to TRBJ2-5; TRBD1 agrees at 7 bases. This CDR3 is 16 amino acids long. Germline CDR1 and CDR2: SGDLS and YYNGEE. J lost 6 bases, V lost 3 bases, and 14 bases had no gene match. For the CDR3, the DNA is TGTGCCAGCAGCGCCGCTGGGCAGGGGGTTCGGAAGACCCAGTACTTC. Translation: CASSAAGQGVRKTQYF. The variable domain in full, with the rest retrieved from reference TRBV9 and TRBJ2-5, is DSGVTQTPKHLITATGQRVTLRCSPRSGDLSVYWYQQSLDQGLQFLIQYYNGEERAKGNILERFSAQQFPDLHSELNLSSLELGDSALYFCASSAAGQGVRKTQYFGPGTRLLVL.

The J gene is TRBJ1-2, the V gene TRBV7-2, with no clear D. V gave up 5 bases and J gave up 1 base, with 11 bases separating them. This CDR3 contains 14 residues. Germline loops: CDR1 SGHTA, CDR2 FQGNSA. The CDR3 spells CASSPAVNNYGYTF. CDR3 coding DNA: TGTGCCAGCAGCCCAGCGGTGAATAACTATGGCTACACCTTC.

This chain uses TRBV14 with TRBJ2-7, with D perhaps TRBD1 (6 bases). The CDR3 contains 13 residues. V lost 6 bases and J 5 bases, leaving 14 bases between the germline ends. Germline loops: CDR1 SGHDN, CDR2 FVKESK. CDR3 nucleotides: TGTGCCAGCAGAAATTCCGACAGGCACGAGCAGTACTTC. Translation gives CASRNSDRHEQYF.

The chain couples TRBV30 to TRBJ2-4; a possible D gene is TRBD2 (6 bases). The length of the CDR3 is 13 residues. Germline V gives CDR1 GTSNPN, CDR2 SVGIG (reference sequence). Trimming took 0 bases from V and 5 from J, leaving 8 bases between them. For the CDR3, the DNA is TGTGCCTGGAGTGTGGGGAGGCAAAACATTCAGTACTTC. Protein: CAWSVGRQNIQYF. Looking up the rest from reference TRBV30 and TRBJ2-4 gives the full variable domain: SQTIHQWPATLVQPVGSPLSLECTVEGTSNPNLYWYRQAAGRGLQLLFYSVGIGQISSEVPQNLSASRPQDRQFILSSKKLLLSDSGFYLCAWSVGRQNIQYFGAGTRLSVL.

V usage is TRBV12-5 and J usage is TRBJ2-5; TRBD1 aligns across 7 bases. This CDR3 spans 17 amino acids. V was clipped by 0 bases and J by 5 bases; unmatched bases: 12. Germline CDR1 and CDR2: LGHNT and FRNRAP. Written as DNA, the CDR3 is TGTGCTAGTGGTTTGGTATTGAAAGACAGGGTAGGGGAGACCCAGTACTTC. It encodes CASGLVLKDRVGETQYF. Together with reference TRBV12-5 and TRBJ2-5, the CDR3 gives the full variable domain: DARVTQTPRHKVTEMGQEVTMRCQPILGHNTVFWYRQTMMQGLELLAYFRNRAPLDDSGMPKDRFSAEMPDATLATLKIQPSEPRDSAVYFCASGLVLKDRVGETQYFGPGTRLLVL.

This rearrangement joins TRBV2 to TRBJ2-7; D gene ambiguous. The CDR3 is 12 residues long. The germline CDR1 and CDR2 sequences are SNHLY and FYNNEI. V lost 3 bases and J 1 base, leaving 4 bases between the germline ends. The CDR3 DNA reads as TGTGCCAGCAGTGACACTTCCTACGAGCAGTACTTC. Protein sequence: CASSDTSYEQYF.

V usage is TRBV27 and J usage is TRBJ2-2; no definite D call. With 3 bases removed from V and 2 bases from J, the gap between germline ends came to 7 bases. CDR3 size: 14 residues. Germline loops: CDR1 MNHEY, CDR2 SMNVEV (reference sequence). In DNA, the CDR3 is TGTGCCAGCAGTTTTGCTATCAACACCGGGGAGCTGTTTTTT. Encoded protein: CASSFAINTGELFF.

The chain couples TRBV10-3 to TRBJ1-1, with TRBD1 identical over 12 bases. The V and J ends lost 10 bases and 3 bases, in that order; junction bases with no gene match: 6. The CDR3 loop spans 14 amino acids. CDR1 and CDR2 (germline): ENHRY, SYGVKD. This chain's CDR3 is CATRDRGPDTEAFF. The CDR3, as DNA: TGTGCCACCCGGGACAGGGGGCCGGACACTGAAGCTTTCTTT.

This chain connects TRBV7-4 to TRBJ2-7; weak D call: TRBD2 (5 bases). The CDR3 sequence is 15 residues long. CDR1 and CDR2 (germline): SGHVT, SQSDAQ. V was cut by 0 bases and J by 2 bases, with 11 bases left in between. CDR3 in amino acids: CASSLALDPTYEQYF. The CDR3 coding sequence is TGTGCCAGCAGCTTAGCACTAGACCCGACCTACGAGCAGTACTTC.

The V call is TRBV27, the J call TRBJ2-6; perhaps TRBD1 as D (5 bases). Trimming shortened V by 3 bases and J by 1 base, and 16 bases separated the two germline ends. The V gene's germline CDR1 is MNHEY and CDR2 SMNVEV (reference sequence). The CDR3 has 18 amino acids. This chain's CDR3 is CASSFSPGPPSGANVLTF. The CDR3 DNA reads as TGTGCCAGCAGTTTTAGTCCAGGGCCCCCTTCTGGGGCCAACGTCCTGACTTTC.

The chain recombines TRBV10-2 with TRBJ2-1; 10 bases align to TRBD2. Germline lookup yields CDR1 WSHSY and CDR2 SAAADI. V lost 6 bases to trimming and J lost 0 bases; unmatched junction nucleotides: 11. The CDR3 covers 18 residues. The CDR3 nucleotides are TGCGCCAGCAGGACGTCGAGCGGGAGGGCGAACTCCTACAATGAGCAGTTCTTC. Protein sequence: CASRTSSGRANSYNEQFF.

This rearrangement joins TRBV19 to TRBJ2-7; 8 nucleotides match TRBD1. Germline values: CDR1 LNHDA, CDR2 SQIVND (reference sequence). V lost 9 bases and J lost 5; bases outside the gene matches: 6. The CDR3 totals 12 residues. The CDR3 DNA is TGTGCCAGCGGCGGACAGGGAGACGAGCAGTACTTC. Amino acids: CASGGQGDEQYF.

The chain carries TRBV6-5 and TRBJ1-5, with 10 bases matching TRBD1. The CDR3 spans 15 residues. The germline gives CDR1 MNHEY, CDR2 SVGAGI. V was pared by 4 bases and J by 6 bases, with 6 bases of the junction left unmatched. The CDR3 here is CASSSTGGRGQPQHF. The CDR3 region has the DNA TGTGCCAGCAGTTCGACAGGGGGCCGCGGTCAGCCCCAGCATTTT.

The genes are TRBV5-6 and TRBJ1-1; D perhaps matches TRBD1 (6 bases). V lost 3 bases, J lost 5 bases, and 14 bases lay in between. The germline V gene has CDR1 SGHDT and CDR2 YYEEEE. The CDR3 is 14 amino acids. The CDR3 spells CASSSQGKWTEAFF. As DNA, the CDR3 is TGTGCCAGCAGCTCACAGGGAAAGTGGACTGAAGCTTTCTTT.

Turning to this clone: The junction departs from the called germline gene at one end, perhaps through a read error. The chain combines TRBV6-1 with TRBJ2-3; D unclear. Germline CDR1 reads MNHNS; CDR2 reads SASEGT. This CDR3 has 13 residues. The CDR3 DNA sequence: TGTGCCAGCAGTGAAGTCTGGCTAGATGCGCAGTATTTT. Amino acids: CASSEVWLDAQYF.

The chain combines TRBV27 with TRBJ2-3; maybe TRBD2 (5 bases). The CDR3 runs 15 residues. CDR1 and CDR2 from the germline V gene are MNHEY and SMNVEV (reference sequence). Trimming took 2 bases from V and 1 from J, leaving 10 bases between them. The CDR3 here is CASSLKRFGTDTQYF. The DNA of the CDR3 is TGTGCCAGCAGTTTAAAGCGGTTTGGCACAGATACGCAGTATTTT.